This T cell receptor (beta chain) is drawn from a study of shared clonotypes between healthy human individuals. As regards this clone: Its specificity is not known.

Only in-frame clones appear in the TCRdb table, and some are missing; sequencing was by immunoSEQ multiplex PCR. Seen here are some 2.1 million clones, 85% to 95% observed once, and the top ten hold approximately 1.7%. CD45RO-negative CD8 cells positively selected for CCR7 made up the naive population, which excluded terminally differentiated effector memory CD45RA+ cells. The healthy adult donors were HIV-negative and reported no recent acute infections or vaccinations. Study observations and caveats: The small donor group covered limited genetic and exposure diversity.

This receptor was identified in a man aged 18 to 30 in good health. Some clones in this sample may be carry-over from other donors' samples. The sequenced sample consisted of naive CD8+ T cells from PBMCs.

The CDR3 loop is CASSIRDGNQLFF. The CDR3 DNA reads as TGTGCCAGTAGTATCCGGGACGGGAATCAACTGTTTTTT. The chain couples TRBV19 to TRBJ1-4, with D tentatively TRBD1 (5 bases). Trimming removed 3 bases at V and 12 bases at J, with 14 bases between. CDR1 and CDR2 from the germline V gene are LNHDA and SQIVND (reference sequence). The CDR3 totals 13 residues.